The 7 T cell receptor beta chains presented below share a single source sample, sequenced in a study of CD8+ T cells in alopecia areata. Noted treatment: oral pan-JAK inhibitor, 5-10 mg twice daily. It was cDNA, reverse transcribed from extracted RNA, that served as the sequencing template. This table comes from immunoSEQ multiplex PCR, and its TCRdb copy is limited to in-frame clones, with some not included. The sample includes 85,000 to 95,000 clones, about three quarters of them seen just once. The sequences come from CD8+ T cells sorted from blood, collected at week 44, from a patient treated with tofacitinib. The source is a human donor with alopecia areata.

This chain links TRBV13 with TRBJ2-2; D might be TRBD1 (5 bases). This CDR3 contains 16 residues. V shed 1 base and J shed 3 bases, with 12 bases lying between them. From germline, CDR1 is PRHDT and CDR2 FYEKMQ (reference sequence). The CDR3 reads CASSLEFQGDTGELFF. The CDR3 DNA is TGTGCCAGCAGCTTAGAGTTCCAGGGTGACACCGGGGAGCTGTTTTTT.

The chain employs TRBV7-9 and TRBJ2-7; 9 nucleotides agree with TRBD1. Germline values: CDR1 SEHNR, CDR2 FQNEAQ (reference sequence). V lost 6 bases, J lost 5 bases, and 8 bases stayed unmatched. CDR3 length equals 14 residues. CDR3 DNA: TGTGCCAGCAGTCGCGGACAGGGGTTTAACGAGCAGTACTTC. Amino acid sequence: CASSRGQGFNEQYF.

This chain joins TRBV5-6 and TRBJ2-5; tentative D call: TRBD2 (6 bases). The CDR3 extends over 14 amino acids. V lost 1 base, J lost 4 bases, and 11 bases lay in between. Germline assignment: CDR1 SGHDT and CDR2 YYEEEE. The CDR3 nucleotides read TGTGCCAGCAGCTTGTTGGCGGGGTCAGAGACCCAGTACTTC. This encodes CASSLLAGSETQYF.

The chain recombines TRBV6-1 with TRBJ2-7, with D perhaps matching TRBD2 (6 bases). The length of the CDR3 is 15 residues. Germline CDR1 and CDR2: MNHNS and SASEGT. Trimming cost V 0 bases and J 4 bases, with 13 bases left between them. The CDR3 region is CASSEATRTTYEQYF. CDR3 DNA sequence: TGTGCCAGCAGTGAAGCGACTAGGACTACATACGAGCAGTACTTC.

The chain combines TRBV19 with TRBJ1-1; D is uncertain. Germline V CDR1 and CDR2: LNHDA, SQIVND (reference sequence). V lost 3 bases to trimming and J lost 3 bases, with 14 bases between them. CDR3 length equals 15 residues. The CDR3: CASSIRRVADTEAFF. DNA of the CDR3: TGTGCCAGTAGTATTCGTCGGGTGGCTGACACTGAAGCTTTCTTT.

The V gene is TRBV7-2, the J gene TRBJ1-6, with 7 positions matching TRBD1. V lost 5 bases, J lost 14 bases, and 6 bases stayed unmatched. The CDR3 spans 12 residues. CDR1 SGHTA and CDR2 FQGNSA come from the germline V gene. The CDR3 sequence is CASSNRQGTLHF. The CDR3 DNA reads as TGTGCCAGCAGCAATCGACAGGGCACCCTCCACTTT.

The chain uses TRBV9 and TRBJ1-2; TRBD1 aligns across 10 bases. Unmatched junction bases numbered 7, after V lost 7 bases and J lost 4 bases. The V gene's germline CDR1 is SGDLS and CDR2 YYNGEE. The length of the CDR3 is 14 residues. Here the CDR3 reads CASGSGTGAYGYTF. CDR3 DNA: TGTGCCAGCGGAAGCGGGACAGGGGCCTATGGCTACACCTTC.